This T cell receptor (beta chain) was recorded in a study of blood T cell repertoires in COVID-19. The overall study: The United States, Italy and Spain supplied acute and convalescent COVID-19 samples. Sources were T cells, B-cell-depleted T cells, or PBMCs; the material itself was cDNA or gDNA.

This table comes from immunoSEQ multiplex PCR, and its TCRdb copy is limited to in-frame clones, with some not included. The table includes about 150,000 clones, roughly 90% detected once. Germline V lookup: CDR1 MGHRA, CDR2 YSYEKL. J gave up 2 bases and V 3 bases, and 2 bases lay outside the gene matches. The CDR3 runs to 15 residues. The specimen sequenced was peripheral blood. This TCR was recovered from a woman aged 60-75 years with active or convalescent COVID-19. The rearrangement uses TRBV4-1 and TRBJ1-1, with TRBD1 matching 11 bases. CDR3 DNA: TGCGCCAGCAGCCATGGACAGGGGGCAAACACTGAAGCTTTCTTT. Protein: CASSHGQGANTEAFF.